This T cell receptor beta chain was documented in a study of CD8+ T cells in alopecia areata (dated by TCRdb to the late 2010s). General notes on the study: The treated patients took part in an open-label pilot trial in which moderate-to-severe alopecia areata was treated with oral tofacitinib at 5 to 10 mg twice daily. Tofacitinib was administered for 6 to 18 months, and 6 months of follow-up off drug were then conducted to assess delayed response and recurrence. To study T cell clonal expansion in alopecia areata, the researchers applied high-throughput TCRbeta sequencing to both the C3H/HeJ mouse model and human patients. Scalp tissue and sorted CD4+ and CD8+ peripheral blood T cells from patchy and totalis/universalis alopecia areata patients and from healthy controls were covered by human TCRbeta sequencing. Tofacitinib-treated patients had biopsies at baseline and at 4 and 24 weeks of treatment, with a later scalp biopsy in several patients. Scalp clonality was compared among normal scalp (n=4), patchy alopecia areata scalp (n=8), and alopecia totalis/universalis scalp (n=8). The RNA source kit depended on sample type: the PAXgene miRNA kit for fixed scalp, the miRNeasy kit for PBMCs, and the RNeasy kit for mouse skin. immunoSEQ multiplex PCR using 35 Vbeta forward primers and 13 Jbeta reverse primers was used to amplify TCRbeta CDR3 regions.

Including cysteine and phenylalanine, the CDR3 has 13 amino acids. Only the CDR3 DNA is retained, 39 bases long and in frame from the first base. Via the germline V gene, CDR1 is SGHRS and CDR2 YFSETQ. What this sample's time point label stands for: baseline before oral tofacitinib. Lesional scalp punch biopsies and peripheral blood were obtained from alopecia areata patients. PBMCs were isolated by density centrifugation and stained for CD3, CD4 and CD8, and CD4+ and CD8+ T cells were sorted on a FACSAria. Comments on this clone: Its antigen target is currently unknown. An end of the junction does not agree with germline; a read error may underlie this.

Libraries came from the immunoSEQ multiplex PCR assay. RNA was extracted from all samples and reverse transcribed into cDNA, which served as template for TCR sequencing. SuperScript III was used to make first-strand cDNA, primed with a 2:1 mix of oligo-dT and random hexamers. A synthetic immune receptor repertoire was used to measure amplification bias, and any remaining bias was corrected computationally. As for how the authors treated the data: After raw reads were preprocessed to remove errors, the CDR3 was defined following IMGT conventions as running from the conserved cysteine to phenylalanine. To get clonality, Shannon entropy was normalized by log2 of the number of productive unique TCRs and the result was subtracted from 1. Whether scalp clones were CD4 or CD8 was inferred by matching scalp TCRbeta sequences against CD4 and CD8 repertoires sorted from blood. TCRdb mirrors the immuneACCESS table, restricted to in-frame sequences. Some clones are absent from its copies; in checked studies, under half trace to an unresolved V gene, and the reason for the others is unknown. V and J calls and clone size are given by that table; D and trimming were obtained from the DNA. This sample has roughly 130,000 clones in its table, and around 60% of those were observed once. Roughly 4.3% of the sample rests with the top ten.

What the work shows at the level of the full study, not this receptor alone: Higher clonality and more expanded CD8+ clones were observed in lesional scalp than in normal scalp, particularly in alopecia totalis/universalis, a finding suggestive of antigenic drive. Unlike mouse skin, which is dominated by gammadelta T cells, normal human skin has resident alphabeta T cells that are also sequenced, and this complicates analysis of the scalp TCR repertoire. TCR sequences shared between patients were less clear than in mice, possibly partly because of HLA diversity in the patient population.

This material consisted of CD4+ T cells sorted from blood, taken at week 0. Here the chain combines TRBV5-1 and TRBJ2-2; the D segment could be TRBD1, given 6 matching bases. The source is a human donor with alopecia areata. The CDR3 region has the sequence CASSLPGAGELFF. The nucleotides read TGCGCCAGCAGCTTGCCAGGGGCCGGCGAGCTGTTTTTT.